This T cell receptor (beta chain) is from a study of shared clonotypes between healthy human individuals (dated by TCRdb to 2020 to 2021). Regarding the complete study: A few men and a couple of women, aged 18 to 49 years, made up the cohort. Leukapheresis yielded between about 0.8 and 8.9 billion PBMCs per donor. Per donor, three plates each were used for CD4 naive and CD4 memory, two for CD8 naive, and one for CD8 memory. To increase sequencing depth and limit assay-specific biases, different laboratories used diverse techniques to prepare libraries and sequence TCR repertoires. To estimate repertoire size and how much clonotype sharing occurs between individuals, the study deeply sequenced the blood TCR repertoires of several healthy adults.

Trimming removed 3 bases from V and 6 bases from J; the gene matches leave 4 bases unexplained. CDR1 and CDR2 (MNHEY, SMNVEV) derive from the germline V gene (reference sequence). The CDR3 covers 14 residues, taking in both the cysteine and the phenylalanine. The sequence is cut down to CDR3 DNA, 42 bases in frame from base 1. What the work shows at the level of the full study, not this receptor alone: Sampling was restricted to blood, and TCR repertoires in tissue are likely to differ from TCR repertoires in blood. Sharing across several donors was observed for around 5% of naive CD4, under 4% of naive CD8, about 2.3% of memory CD4, and roughly 0.4% of memory CD8 clonotypes. Larger estimated clonotype richness was generally found for naive subsets than for memory subsets. Higher generation probabilities were observed for clonotypes shared by all four sorted-subset donors than for non-shared clonotypes. Pairwise subsampling led to the expectation that sequencing depth would affect the degree of clonotype sharing among donors. Incomplete sequencing was indicated by rarefaction of sorted-subset datasets, despite the large sequencing depth. The small number of donors limited the genetic and exposure-history diversity represented.

For this clone: Its recognized antigen is unknown. The record has no base qualities; no much larger clone is one base away.

CD8 naive samples consisted of CD45RO-negative cells that were positively selected for CCR7, yielding a CD45RA+CCR7+ population without TemRA cells. The donors were healthy, HIV-negative adults with no recently reported acute infections or vaccinations. Every donor was a Caucasian adult residing in Nashville, Tennessee, USA. After blood collection by leukapheresis, PBMCs were isolated using Ficoll-Histopaque density gradient centrifugation and then cryopreserved in the vapor phase of liquid nitrogen. Analytical flow cytometry was used to check the purity and quantity of each magnetically sorted T cell population. Genomic DNA was isolated from every sorted fraction and measured by UV absorbance on a Nanodrop 2000c. TCR CDR3 regions were amplified from genomic DNA by multiplex PCR using the deep immunoSEQ assay. Genomic DNA extracted from each cell subset was distributed evenly over all wells of several immunoSEQ 96-well plates, and each plate served as one replicate. For sorted subsets, each replicate PCR was loaded with 200 ng genomic DNA, equivalent to 30,000 or so T cell genomes. Purified libraries were measured with a Qubit 3.0 fluorometer, size-checked on a Bioanalyzer 2100, and measured again with the KAPA Library Quantification kit. Each immunoSEQ 96-well plate was sequenced on its own single-read 150-cycle Illumina NextSeq 550 flow cell. In the original analysis: Because the immunoSEQ output held only junctional sequences and lacked quality scores, the filtering could not match the filtering applied to full-length reads. Sequences were annotated with PyIR, a Python wrapper for IgBLAST v1.9, and V/J genes and CDR3 were assigned using IMGT germline references. Reads were filtered out if the reads had weak V/J assignments (E-value above 1e-6), no CDR3, stop codons, out-of-frame junctions, or ambiguous translated residues. V3J clonotypes were defined as sequences sharing an identical inferred V gene, J gene, and CDR3 amino acid sequence. Percentage overlap between repertoires was calculated by dividing the number of shared unique clonotypes by the size of the smaller repertoire. RTK rarefaction, the Chao1 estimator, and Recon v2.1 estimates of unobserved clonotypes were used to assess repertoire richness. Generation probabilities for all TCRbeta clonotypes obtained by the gDNA method from several donors were computed using OLGA. The immuneACCESS repertoire file appears here via TCRdb, limited to in-frame rearrangements. These files lack a portion of the clones; in checked studies, under half of the deficit traces to unresolved V genes, and the cause of the others is not known. V, J and clone size derive from that table, while D and trimming were established from the DNA sequence. The sample profile shows roughly 2.1 million clones; 90% to 95% of them were found once. The top ten clones comprise 1.5% to 2% of the sample.

The material sequenced was naive CD8+ T cells from PBMCs. The sample's cell subset or site label, decoded: CD45RA+CCR7+. Rearrangement joined TRBV27 to TRBJ2-1; 8 bases in the junction line up with TRBD1. This receptor was obtained from a man between 18 and 35 years old in good health. Some clones in this sample may be carry-over from other donors' samples. The DNA sequence follows: TGTGCCAGCAGTTTCCAGGGGGCGAGCAATGAGCAGTTCTTC. Its protein product is CASSFQGASNEQFF.